In this sample, the clone carrying this T cell receptor (beta chain) turned up a few times. What it binds is unknown. The source of the sample is a study of T cells in Graves' hyperthyroidism and ophthalmopathy. Study observations and caveats: Clonotypes that were expanded in thyroid above 0.001 mostly appeared in blood too.

Amplification of TCR beta CDR3 regions was performed using RNA transcripts as template. In the first-round RT-PCR of the TCR CDR3, the HTBI primer set was used. TCRdb reprocessed the multiplex PCR reads with MiXCR, giving one entry per CDR3 protein. The sample lists more than 350,000 distinct CDR3 sequences, over 12% occurring once. This CDR3 spans 12 amino acids. V was clipped by 8 bases and J by 4 bases, with 11 bases between them. Germline CDR1 and CDR2: MDHEN and SYDVKM. Sequenced sample: blood. This sequence originates from a woman in her fifties or sixties with Graves' ophthalmopathy. The chain joins TRBV28 to TRBJ1-1; D unresolved. The chain's CDR3 is CASLSIPTEAFF. CDR3 DNA: TGTGCCAGCCTGTCCATCCCCACTGAAGCTTTCTTT.